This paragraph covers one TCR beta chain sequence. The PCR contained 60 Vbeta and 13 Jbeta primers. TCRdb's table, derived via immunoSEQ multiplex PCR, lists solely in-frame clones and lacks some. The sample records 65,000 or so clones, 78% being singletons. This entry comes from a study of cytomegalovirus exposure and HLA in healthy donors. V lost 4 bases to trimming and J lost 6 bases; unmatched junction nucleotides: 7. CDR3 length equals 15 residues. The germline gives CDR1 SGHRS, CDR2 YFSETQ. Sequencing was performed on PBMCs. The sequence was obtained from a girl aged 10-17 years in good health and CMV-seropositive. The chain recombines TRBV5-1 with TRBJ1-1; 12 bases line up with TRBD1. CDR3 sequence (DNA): TGCGCCAGCAGCCTAGGGACAGGGGGCTACCCTGAAGCTTTCTTT. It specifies CASSLGTGGYPEAFF.